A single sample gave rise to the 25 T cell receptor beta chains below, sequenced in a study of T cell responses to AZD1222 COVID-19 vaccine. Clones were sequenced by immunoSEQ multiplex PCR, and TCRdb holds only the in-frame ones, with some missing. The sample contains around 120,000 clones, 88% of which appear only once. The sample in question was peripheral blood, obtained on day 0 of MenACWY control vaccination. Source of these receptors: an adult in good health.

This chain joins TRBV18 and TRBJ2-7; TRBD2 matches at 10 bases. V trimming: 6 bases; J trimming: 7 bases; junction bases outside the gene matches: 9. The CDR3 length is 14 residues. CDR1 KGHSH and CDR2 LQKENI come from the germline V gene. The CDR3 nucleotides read TGTGCCAGCTCCCCCCAGCGGGAGGGCCGGGAGCAGTACTTC. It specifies CASSPQREGREQYF.

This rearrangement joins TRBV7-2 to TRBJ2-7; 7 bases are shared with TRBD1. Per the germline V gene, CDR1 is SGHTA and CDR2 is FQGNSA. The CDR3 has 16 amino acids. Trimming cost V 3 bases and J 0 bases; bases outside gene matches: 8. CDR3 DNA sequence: TGTGCCAGCAGCTTTGGGGGACAGAGCAACTCCTACGAGCAGTACTTC. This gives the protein CASSFGGQSNSYEQYF.

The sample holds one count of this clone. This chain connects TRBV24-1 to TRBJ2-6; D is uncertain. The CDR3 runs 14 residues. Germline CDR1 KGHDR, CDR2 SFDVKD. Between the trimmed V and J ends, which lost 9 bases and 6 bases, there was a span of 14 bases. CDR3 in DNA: TGTGCCACCTTTGGGTTGGGTGAGGCCAACGTCCTGACTTTC. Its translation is CATFGLGEANVLTF.

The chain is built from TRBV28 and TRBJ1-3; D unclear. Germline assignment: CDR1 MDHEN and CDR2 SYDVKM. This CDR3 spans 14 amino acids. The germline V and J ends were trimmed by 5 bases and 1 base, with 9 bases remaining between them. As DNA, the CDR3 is TGTGCCAGCAGTCGAGCCGTGTCTGGAAACACCATATATTTT. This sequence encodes CASSRAVSGNTIYF.

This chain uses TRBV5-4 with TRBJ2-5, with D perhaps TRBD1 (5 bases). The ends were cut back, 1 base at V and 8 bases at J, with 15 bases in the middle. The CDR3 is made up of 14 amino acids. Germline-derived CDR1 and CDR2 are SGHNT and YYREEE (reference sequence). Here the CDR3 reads CASSLSTRADTQYF. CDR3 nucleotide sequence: TGTGCCAGCAGCTTGAGCACCAGGGCGGATACCCAGTACTTC.

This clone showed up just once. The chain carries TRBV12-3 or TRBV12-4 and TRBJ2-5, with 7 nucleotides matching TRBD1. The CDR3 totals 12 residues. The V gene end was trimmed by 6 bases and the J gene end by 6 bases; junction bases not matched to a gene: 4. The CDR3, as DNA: TGTGCCAGCAGCCCGAGGGGGCAGACCCAGTACTTC. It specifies CASSPRGQTQYF.

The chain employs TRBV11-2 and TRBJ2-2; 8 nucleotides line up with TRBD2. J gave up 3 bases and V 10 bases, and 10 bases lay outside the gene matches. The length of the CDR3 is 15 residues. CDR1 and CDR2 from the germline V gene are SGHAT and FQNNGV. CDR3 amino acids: CATTPREAYTGELFF. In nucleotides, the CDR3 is TGTGCCACTACCCCGCGGGAGGCCTACACCGGGGAGCTGTTTTTT.

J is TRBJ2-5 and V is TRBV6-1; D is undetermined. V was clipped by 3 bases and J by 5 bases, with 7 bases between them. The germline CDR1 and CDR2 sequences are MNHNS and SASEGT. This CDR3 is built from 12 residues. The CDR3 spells CASSDVGETQYF. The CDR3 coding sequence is TGTGCCAGCAGTGACGTGGGGGAGACCCAGTACTTC.

In DNA form, the CDR3 reads TGCGCCAGCAGCTTGGCGCCTTACTATGGCTACACCTTC. Encoded protein: CASSLAPYYGYTF. The chain has TRBV5-1 and TRBJ1-2; no firm D call. The CDR3 runs 13 residues. V was cut by 0 bases and J by 3 bases, with 6 bases left in between. Germline V CDR1 and CDR2: SGHRS, YFSETQ.

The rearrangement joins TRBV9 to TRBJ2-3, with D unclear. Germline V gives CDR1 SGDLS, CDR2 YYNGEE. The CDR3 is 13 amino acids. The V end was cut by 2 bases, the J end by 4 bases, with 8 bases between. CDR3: CASSVGVPDTQYF. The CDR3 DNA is TGTGCCAGCAGCGTTGGGGTACCAGATACGCAGTATTTT.

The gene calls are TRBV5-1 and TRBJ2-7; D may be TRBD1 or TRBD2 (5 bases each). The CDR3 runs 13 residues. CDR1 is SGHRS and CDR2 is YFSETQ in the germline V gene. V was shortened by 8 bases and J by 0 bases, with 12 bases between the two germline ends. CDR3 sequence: CASTGTVSYEQYF. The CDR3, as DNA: TGCGCCAGTACCGGGACGGTCTCCTACGAGCAGTACTTC.

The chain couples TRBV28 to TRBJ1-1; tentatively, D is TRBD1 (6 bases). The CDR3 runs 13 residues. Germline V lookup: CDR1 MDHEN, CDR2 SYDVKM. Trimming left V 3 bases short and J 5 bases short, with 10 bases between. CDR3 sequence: CASSLGARTEAFF. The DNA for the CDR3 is TGTGCCAGCAGTTTGGGGGCTAGGACTGAAGCTTTCTTT.

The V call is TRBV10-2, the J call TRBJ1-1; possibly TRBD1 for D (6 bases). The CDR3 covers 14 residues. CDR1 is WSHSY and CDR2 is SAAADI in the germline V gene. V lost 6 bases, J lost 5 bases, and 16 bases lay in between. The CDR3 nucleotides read TGCGCCAGCAGCAGGCGGGGGCGTGATACTGAAGCTTTCTTT. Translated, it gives CASSRRGRDTEAFF.

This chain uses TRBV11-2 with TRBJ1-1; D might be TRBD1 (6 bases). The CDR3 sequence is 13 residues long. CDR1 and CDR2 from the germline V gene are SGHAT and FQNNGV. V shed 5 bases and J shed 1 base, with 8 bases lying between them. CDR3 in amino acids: CASSEQGNTEAFF. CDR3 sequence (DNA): TGTGCCAGCAGCGAACAGGGGAACACTGAAGCTTTCTTT.

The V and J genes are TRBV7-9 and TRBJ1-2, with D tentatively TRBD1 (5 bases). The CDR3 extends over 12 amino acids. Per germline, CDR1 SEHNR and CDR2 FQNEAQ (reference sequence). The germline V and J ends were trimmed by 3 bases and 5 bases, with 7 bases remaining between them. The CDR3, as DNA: TGTGCCAGCAGCTTCGAGGGGTATGGCTACACCTTC. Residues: CASSFEGYGYTF.

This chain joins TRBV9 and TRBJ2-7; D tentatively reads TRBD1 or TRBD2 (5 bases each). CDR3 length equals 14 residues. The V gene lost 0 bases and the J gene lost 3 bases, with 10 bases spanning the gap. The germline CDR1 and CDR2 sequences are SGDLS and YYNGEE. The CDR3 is CASSVGGTDYEQYF. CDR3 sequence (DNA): TGTGCCAGCAGCGTAGGTGGGACGGACTACGAGCAGTACTTC.

CDR3 sequence: CASSLGPQGPSSYNEQFF. CDR3 coding DNA: TGCGCCAGCAGTCTAGGGCCCCAGGGGCCTAGCTCCTACAATGAGCAGTTCTTC. V usage is TRBV4-1 and J usage is TRBJ2-1, with D tentatively TRBD1 (6 bases). V gave up 6 bases and J gave up 0 bases, with 21 bases separating them. The CDR3 is made up of 18 amino acids. The germline V gene encodes CDR1 MGHRA and CDR2 YSYEKL.

The CDR3 loop reads CSAHREYEQYF. In nucleotides, the CDR3 is TGCAGTGCCCACAGGGAATACGAGCAGTACTTC. V and J are TRBV20-1 and TRBJ2-7, with D possibly being TRBD1 (6 bases). This CDR3 region has 11 residues. Germline V CDR1 and CDR2: DFQATT, SNEGSKA (reference sequence). Between the trimmed V and J ends, which lost 6 bases and 4 bases, there was a span of 10 bases.

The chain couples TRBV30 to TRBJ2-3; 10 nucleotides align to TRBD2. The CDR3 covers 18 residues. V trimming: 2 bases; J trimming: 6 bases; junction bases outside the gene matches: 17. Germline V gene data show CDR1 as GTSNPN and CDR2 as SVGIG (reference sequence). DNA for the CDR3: TGTGCCTGGAGTATTGTAAGCGGGAGGGCCTTTTTAGTCGATACGCAGTATTTT. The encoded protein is CAWSIVSGRAFLVDTQYF.

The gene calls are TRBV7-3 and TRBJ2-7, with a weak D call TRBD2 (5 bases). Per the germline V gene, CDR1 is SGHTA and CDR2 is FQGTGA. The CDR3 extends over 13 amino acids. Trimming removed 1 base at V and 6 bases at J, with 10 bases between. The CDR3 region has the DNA TGTGCCAGCAGCTTAATCACGGGGAGCGAGCAGTACTTC. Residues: CASSLITGSEQYF.

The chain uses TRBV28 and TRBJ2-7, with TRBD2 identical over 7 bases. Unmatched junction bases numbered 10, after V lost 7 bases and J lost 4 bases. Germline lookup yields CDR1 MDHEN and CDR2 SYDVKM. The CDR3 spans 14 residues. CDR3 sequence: CASTTRGRLYEQYF. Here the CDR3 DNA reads TGTGCCAGCACCACCCGCGGGAGATTATACGAGCAGTACTTC.

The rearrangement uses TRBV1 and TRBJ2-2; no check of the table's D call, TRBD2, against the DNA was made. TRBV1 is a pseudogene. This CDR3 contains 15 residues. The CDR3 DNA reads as TGCACCAGCAGCCAACTGGGACTAGCGAACGGGGAGCTGTTTTTT. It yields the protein CTSSQLGLANGELFF.

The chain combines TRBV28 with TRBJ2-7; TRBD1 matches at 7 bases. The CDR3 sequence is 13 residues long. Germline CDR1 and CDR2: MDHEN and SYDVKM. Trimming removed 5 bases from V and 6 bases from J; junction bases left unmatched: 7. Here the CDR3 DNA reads TGTGCCAGCAGTGGCACAGGGGTTCCCGAGCAGTACTTC. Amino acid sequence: CASSGTGVPEQYF. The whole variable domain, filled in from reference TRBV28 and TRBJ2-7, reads DVKVTQSSRYLVKRTGEKVFLECVQDMDHENMFWYRQDPGLGLRLIYFSYDVKMKEKGDIPEGYSVSREKKERFSLILESASTNQTSMYLCASSGTGVPEQYFGPGTRLTVT.

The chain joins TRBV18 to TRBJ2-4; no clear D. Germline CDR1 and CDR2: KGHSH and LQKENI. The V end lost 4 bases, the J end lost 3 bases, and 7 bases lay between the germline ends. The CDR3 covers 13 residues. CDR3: CASSLIGKNIQYF. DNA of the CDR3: TGTGCCAGCTCACTTATCGGCAAAAACATTCAGTACTTC.

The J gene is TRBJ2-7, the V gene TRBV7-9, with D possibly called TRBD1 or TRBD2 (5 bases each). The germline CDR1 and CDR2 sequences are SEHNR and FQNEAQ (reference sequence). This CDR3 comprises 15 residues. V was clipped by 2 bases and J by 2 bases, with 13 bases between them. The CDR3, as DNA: TGTGCCAGCAGCTTAAGGGACCTATCGACCTACGAGCAGTACTTC. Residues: CASSLRDLSTYEQYF.